A selection of T cell receptor beta chains follows, all from one sample in a study of molecular identifiers for immune sequencing clone quantification. TCRdb processed the PCR reads anew with MiXCR; each CDR3 protein has one entry. The sample carries about 510,000 distinct CDR3 sequences, 20% to 25% recorded once. Sequenced: naive CD8+ T cells from blood, with Jurkat cell RNA spiked in. The origin of the receptors is a human donor in good health. Some libraries in this study had Jurkat cell RNA spiked in. Both conserved end residues are part of each CDR3. A D gene is named only where the DNA matches it firmly. Clone size is not always given. Where it is, it says once, few, many or a class for expanded clones.

v_call	clone_size	d_call	j_call	cdr3_length	cdr3_aa	cdr3_nt
TRBV13	NA	NA	TRBJ2-2	13	CASSLELSGELFF	TGTGCCAGCAGCTTAGAACTCTCCGGGGAGCTGTTTTTT
TRBV7-9	NA	TRBD1	TRBJ2-7	16	CASSLVGQGVTYEQYF	TGTGCCAGCAGCTTAGTTGGACAGGGGGTAACCTACGAGCAGTACTTC
TRBV11-2	many	TRBD1	TRBJ2-7	13	CASSLGQGNEQYF	TGTGCCAGCAGCTTGGGACAGGGTAACGAGCAGTACTTC
TRBV11-1	few	NA	TRBJ2-6	17	CASSPQLLQSGANVLTF	TGTGCCAGCAGCCCTCAACTGCTTCAGTCTGGGGCCAACGTCCTGACTTTC
TRBV5-1	many	NA	TRBJ2-5	13	CASSSYYQETQYF	TGCGCCAGCAGCAGCTACTACCAAGAGACCCAGTACTTC
TRBV27	many	NA	TRBJ2-3	15	CASSPSRDITDTQYF	TGTGCCAGCAGTCCAAGCCGGGACATCACAGATACGCAGTATTTT
TRBV6-2/TRBV6-3	NA	NA	TRBJ1-2	13	CASSPTVAYGYTF	TGTGCCAGCAGTCCGACAGTTGCCTATGGCTACACCTTC
TRBV6-1	NA	TRBD1	TRBJ1-1	13	CASNNRGLTEAFF	TGTGCCAGCAACAACAGGGGGCTTACTGAAGCTTTCTTT
TRBV12-3/TRBV12-4	NA	NA	TRBJ2-1	18	CASSFFRTMGSSYNEQFF	TGTGCCAGCAGTTTTTTCAGGACAATGGGGAGCTCCTACAATGAGCAGTTCTTC
TRBV12-3/TRBV12-4	few	NA	TRBJ1-4	14	CASSFSTGGEKLFF	TGTGCCAGCAGTTTCTCGACAGGCGGCGAAAAACTGTTTTTT
TRBV3-1	NA	NA	TRBJ2-7	14	CASSPQTVLGGLYF	TGTGCCAGCAGCCCCCAAACTGTCCTTGGAGGGCTGTACTTC
TRBV12-3/TRBV12-4	NA	NA	TRBJ2-7	14	CASSHTTGSNEQYF	TGTGCCAGCAGCCACACGACGGGGTCTAACGAGCAGTACTTC
TRBV6-5	many	NA	TRBJ1-1	13	CASSPGPLTEAFF	TGTGCCAGCAGTCCCGGTCCTCTCACTGAAGCTTTCTTT
TRBV6-2/TRBV6-3	many	TRBD1	TRBJ1-1	14	CASSLMTGVPEAFF	TGTGCCAGCAGCCTCATGACAGGGGTACCTGAAGCTTTCTTT
TRBV6-5	few	NA	TRBJ2-1	14	CASSEGELYNEQFF	TGTGCCAGCAGTGAGGGGGAACTATACAATGAGCAGTTCTTC
TRBV2	many	NA	TRBJ2-3	14	CASSGRANTDTQYF	TGTGCCAGCAGTGGGAGGGCCAACACAGATACGCAGTATTTT
TRBV7-6	few	NA	TRBJ2-5	13	CASESEPQETQYF	TGTGCCAGCGAATCAGAACCACAAGAGACCCAGTACTTC
TRBV2	few	NA	TRBJ1-1	14	CASSDGLGGPEAFF	TGTGCCAGCAGTGACGGCCTGGGGGGGCCCGAAGCTTTCTTT
TRBV6-6	many	NA	TRBJ2-7	14	CASSYIDTVYEQYF	TGTGCCAGCAGTTACATCGACACGGTCTACGAGCAGTACTTC